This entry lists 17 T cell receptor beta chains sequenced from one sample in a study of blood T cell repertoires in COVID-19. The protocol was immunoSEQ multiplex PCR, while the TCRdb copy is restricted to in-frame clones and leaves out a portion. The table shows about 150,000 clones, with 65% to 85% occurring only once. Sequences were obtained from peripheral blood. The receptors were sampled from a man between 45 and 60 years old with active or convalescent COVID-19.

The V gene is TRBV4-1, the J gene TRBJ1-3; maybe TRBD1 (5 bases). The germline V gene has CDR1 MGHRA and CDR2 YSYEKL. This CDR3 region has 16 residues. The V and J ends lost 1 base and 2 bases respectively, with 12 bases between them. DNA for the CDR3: TGCGCCAGCAGCCAAGCGGGGGAGGGCACTGGAAACACCATATATTTT. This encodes CASSQAGEGTGNTIYF.

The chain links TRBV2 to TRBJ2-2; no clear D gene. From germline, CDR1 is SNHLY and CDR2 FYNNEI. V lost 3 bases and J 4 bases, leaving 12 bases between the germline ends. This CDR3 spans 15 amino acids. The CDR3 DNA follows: TGTGCCAGCAGTGAGAGACTGTACCCCACCGGGGAGCTGTTTTTT. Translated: CASSERLYPTGELFF. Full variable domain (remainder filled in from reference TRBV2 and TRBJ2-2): EPEVTQTPSHQVTQMGQEVILRCVPISNHLYFYWYRQILGQKVEFLVSFYNNEISEKSEIFDDQFSVERPDGSNFTLKIRSTKLEDSAMYFCASSERLYPTGELFFGEGSRLTVL.

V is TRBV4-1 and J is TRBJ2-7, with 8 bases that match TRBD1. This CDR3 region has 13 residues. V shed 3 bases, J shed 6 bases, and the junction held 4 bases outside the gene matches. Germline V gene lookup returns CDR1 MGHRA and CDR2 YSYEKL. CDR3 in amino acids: CASSQDREFEQYF. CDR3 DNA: TGCGCCAGCAGCCAGGACAGGGAGTTCGAGCAGTACTTC.

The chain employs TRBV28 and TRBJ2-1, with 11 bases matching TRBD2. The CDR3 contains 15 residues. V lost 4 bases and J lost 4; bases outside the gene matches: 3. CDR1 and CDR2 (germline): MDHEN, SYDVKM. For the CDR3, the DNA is TGTGCCAGCAGTTATGTAGCGGGAGGGTACAATGAGCAGTTCTTC. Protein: CASSYVAGGYNEQFF.

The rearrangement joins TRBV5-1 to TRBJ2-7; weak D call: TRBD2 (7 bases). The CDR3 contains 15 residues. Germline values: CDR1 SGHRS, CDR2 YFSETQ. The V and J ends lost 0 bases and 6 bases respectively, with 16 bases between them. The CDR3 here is CASSLAGGQGIEQYF. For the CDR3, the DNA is TGCGCCAGCAGCTTGGCCGGGGGGCAGGGGATCGAGCAGTACTTC.

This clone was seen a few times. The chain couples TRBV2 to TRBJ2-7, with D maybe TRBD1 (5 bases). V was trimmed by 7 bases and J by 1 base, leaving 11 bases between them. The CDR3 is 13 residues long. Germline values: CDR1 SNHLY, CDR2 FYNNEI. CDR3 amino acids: CASIERGSYEQYF. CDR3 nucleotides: TGTGCCAGCATCGAAAGGGGTTCCTACGAGCAGTACTTC.

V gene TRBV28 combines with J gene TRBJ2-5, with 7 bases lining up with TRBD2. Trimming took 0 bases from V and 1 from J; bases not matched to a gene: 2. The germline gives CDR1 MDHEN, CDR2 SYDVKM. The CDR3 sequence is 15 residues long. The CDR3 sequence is CASSLWGGSQETQYF. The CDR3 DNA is TGTGCCAGCAGTTTATGGGGCGGGAGCCAAGAGACCCAGTACTTC.

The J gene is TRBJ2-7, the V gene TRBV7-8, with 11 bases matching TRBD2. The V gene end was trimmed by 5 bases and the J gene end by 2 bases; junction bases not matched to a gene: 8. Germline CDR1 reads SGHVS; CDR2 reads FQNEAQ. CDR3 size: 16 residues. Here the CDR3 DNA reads TGTGCCAGCAGCCAACAAATAGCGGGAGGGACCTACGAGCAGTACTTC. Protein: CASSQQIAGGTYEQYF.

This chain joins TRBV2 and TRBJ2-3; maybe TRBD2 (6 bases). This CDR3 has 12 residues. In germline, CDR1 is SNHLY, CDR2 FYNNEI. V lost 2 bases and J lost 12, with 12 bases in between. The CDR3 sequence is CASSEPAGTQYF. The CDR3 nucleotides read TGTGCCAGCAGTGAACCGGCGGGAACACAGTATTTT.

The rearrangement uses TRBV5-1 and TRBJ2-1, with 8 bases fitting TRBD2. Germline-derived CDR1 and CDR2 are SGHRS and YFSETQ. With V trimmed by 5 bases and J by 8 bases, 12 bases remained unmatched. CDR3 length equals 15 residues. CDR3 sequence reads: CASRPLAGANDEQFF. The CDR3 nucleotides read TGCGCCAGCAGACCCCTAGCGGGTGCCAACGATGAGCAGTTCTTC.

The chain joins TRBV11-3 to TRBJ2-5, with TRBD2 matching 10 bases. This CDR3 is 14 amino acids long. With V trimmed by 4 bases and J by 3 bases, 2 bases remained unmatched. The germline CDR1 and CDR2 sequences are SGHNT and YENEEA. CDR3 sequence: CASSSSGREETQYF. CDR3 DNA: TGTGCCAGCAGCTCTAGCGGGAGAGAAGAGACCCAGTACTTC.

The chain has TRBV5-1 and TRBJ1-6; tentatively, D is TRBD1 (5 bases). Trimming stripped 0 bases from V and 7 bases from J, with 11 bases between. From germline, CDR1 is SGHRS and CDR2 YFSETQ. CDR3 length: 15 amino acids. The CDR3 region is CASSLGQGGNSPLHF. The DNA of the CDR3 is TGCGCCAGCAGCTTGGGGCAGGGTGGCAATTCACCCCTCCACTTT.

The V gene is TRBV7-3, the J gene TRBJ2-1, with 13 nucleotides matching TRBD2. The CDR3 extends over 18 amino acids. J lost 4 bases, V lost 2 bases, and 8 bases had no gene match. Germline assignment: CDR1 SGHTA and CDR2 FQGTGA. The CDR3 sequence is CASSLSLAGGPGYNEQFF. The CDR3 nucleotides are TGTGCCAGCAGCTTATCACTAGCGGGAGGGCCGGGGTACAATGAGCAGTTCTTC.

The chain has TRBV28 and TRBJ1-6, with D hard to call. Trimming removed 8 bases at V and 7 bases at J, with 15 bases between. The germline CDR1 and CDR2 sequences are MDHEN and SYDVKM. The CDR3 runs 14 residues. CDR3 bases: TGTGCCAGCCGGACTCGGGCCTGGAATTCACCCCTCCACTTT. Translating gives CASRTRAWNSPLHF.

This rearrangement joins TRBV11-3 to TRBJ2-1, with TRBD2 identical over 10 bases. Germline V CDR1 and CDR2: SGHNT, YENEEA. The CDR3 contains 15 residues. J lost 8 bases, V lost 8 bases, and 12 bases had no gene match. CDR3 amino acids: CASSPAGGAGYEQFF. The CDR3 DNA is TGTGCCAGCTCTCCAGCGGGAGGGGCGGGATATGAGCAGTTCTTC.

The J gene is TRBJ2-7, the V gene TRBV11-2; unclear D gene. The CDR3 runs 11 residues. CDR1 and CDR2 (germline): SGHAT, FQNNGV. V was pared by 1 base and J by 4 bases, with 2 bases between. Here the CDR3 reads CASSLAYEQYF. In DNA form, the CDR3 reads TGTGCCAGCAGCTTAGCATACGAGCAGTACTTC.

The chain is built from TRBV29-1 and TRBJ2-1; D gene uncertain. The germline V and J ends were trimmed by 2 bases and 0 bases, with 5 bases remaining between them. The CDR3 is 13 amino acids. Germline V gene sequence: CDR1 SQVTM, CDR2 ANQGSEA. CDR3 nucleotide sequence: TGCAGCGTTGAACTGAGCTCCTACAATGAGCAGTTCTTC. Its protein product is CSVELSSYNEQFF.